These T cell receptor beta chains were read from a single sample in a study of cytomegalovirus exposure and HLA in healthy donors. The table came from immunoSEQ multiplex PCR; TCRdb's copy has only in-frame clones and leaves some out. In the table there are 200,000 to 250,000 clones, around 77% of which are singletons. The sequenced material came from PBMCs. These receptors originate from a woman under 40 in good health and CMV-seronegative. Each CDR3 is given with its conserved first and last residue. The D gene is left open where the match is weak. Clone sizes are given selectively: once, few, many, or a class where the clone is expanded.

j_call: TRBJ2-4; clone_size: .; d_call: TRBD1; v_call: TRBV29-1; cdr3_aa: CSVDAGGQGAKNIQYF; cdr3_nt: TGCAGCGTTGACGCGGGGGGACAGGGGGCCAAAAACATTCAGTACTTC
j_call: TRBJ2-7; clone_size: .; d_call: .; v_call: TRBV30; cdr3_aa: CAWRPIDSSYEQYF; cdr3_nt: TGTGCCTGGAGACCGATTGACAGCTCCTACGAGCAGTACTTC
j_call: TRBJ2-5; clone_size: few; d_call: .; v_call: TRBV6-4; cdr3_aa: CASKVARGPLEGAQYF; cdr3_nt: TGTGCCAGCAAAGTAGCGAGGGGACCTTTAGAGGGGGCCCAGTACTTC
j_call: TRBJ1-6; clone_size: .; d_call: TRBD1; v_call: TRBV6-1; cdr3_aa: CASSELRQGNSPLHF; cdr3_nt: TGTGCCAGCAGTGAATTGAGACAGGGTAATTCACCCCTCCACTTT
j_call: TRBJ2-2; clone_size: .; d_call: TRBD2; v_call: TRBV2; cdr3_aa: CASRVGRVAGELFF; cdr3_nt: TGTGCCAGCAGGGTCGGGAGGGTGGCCGGGGAGCTGTTTTTT
j_call: TRBJ1-2; clone_size: .; d_call: .; v_call: TRBV19; cdr3_aa: CASSITWQANFLDYGYTF; cdr3_nt: TGTGCCAGTAGTATTACTTGGCAGGCGAATTTTCTGGACTATGGCTACACCTTC
j_call: TRBJ2-5; clone_size: .; d_call: .; v_call: TRBV5-1; cdr3_aa: CASSRTGQETQYF; cdr3_nt: TGCGCCAGCAGCCGGACTGGCCAAGAGACCCAGTACTTC
j_call: TRBJ2-3; clone_size: .; d_call: .; v_call: TRBV30; cdr3_aa: CAWSQGLSTDTQYF; cdr3_nt: TGTGCCTGGAGTCAGGGACTTAGCACAGATACGCAGTATTTT
j_call: TRBJ1-4; clone_size: .; d_call: TRBD1; v_call: TRBV9; cdr3_aa: CASSVGGTGAYEKLFF; cdr3_nt: TGTGCCAGCAGCGTAGGGGGGACAGGGGCTTATGAAAAACTGTTTTTT
j_call: TRBJ2-1; clone_size: .; d_call: .; v_call: TRBV28; cdr3_aa: CASNTALEYNEQFF; cdr3_nt: TGTGCCAGCAACACGGCCCTAGAATACAATGAGCAGTTCTTC
j_call: TRBJ2-1; clone_size: .; d_call: .; v_call: TRBV20-1; cdr3_aa: CSFGGYNEQFF; cdr3_nt: TGCAGCTTCGGGGGATACAATGAGCAGTTCTTC
j_call: TRBJ2-7; clone_size: .; d_call: TRBD2; v_call: TRBV27; cdr3_aa: CASSFRYTSGLAYEQYF; cdr3_nt: TGTGCCAGCAGTTTCCGATATACTAGCGGGCTAGCCTACGAGCAGTACTTC
j_call: TRBJ1-1; clone_size: once; d_call: TRBD1; v_call: TRBV5-1; cdr3_aa: CATAPRNRGAEAFF; cdr3_nt: TGCGCCACAGCCCCCCGCAACAGGGGCGCTGAAGCTTTCTTT
j_call: TRBJ2-5; clone_size: .; d_call: .; v_call: TRBV27; cdr3_aa: CASSLTTHWRETQYF; cdr3_nt: TGTGCCAGCAGTTTAACGACACACTGGAGGGAGACCCAGTACTTC
j_call: TRBJ2-5; clone_size: few; d_call: TRBD2; v_call: TRBV4-1; cdr3_aa: CASSPREGQGETQYF; cdr3_nt: TGCGCCAGCAGCCCTCGGGAGGGCCAAGGAGAGACCCAGTACTTC
j_call: TRBJ2-7; clone_size: once; d_call: TRBD2; v_call: TRBV5-4; cdr3_aa: CASSLAGGGTYEQYF; cdr3_nt: TGTGCCAGCAGCTTGGCCGGGGGGGGCACCTACGAGCAGTACTTC
j_call: TRBJ1-1; clone_size: .; d_call: .; v_call: TRBV6-6; cdr3_aa: CAGSFEAEAFF; cdr3_nt: TGTGCCGGCAGCTTTGAGGCTGAAGCTTTCTTT
j_call: TRBJ1-1; clone_size: once; d_call: .; v_call: TRBV7-6; cdr3_aa: CASSLGFRRNTEAFF; cdr3_nt: TGTGCCAGCAGCTTAGGTTTCCGGAGGAACACTGAAGCTTTCTTT
j_call: TRBJ2-2; clone_size: .; d_call: .; v_call: TRBV11-3; cdr3_aa: CASTKDSQGRAGELFF; cdr3_nt: TGTGCCAGCACCAAAGACTCCCAGGGTCGCGCCGGGGAGCTGTTTTTT
j_call: TRBJ2-7; clone_size: .; d_call: .; v_call: TRBV25-1; cdr3_aa: CASSSGGYEQYF; cdr3_nt: TGTGCCAGCAGTTCCGGGGGCTACGAGCAGTACTTC
j_call: TRBJ1-2; clone_size: .; d_call: .; v_call: TRBV6-6; cdr3_aa: CASSLPGVDSNYGYTF; cdr3_nt: TGTGCCAGCAGCCTACCTGGGGTGGACAGTAACTATGGCTACACCTTC
j_call: TRBJ2-3; clone_size: .; d_call: .; v_call: TRBV5-4; cdr3_aa: CASSAGGDTQYF; cdr3_nt: TGTGCCAGCAGTGCTGGGGGGGATACGCAGTATTTT
j_call: TRBJ1-4; clone_size: .; d_call: TRBD1; v_call: TRBV5-1; cdr3_aa: CASSPSGTGDEKLFF; cdr3_nt: TGCGCCAGCAGCCCTTCGGGAACAGGGGATGAAAAACTGTTTTTT
j_call: TRBJ2-3; clone_size: .; d_call: .; v_call: TRBV5-1; cdr3_aa: CASSLDSAADTQYF; cdr3_nt: TGCGCCAGCAGCTTGGATAGCGCCGCAGATACGCAGTATTTT
j_call: TRBJ2-2; clone_size: .; d_call: TRBD1; v_call: TRBV10-1; cdr3_aa: CASGQVSGTGELFF; cdr3_nt: TGCGCCAGCGGACAGGTTTCGGGCACCGGGGAGCTGTTTTTT
j_call: TRBJ2-3; clone_size: .; d_call: TRBD2; v_call: TRBV9; cdr3_aa: CASALAGVDTQYF; cdr3_nt: TGTGCCAGCGCCCTAGCGGGGGTGGATACGCAGTATTTT
j_call: TRBJ2-3; clone_size: .; d_call: TRBD2; v_call: TRBV4-1; cdr3_aa: CASSQVLAGVTDTQYF; cdr3_nt: TGCGCCAGCAGCCAAGTGTTAGCGGGGGTCACAGATACGCAGTATTTT
j_call: TRBJ2-5; clone_size: .; d_call: .; v_call: TRBV30; cdr3_aa: CAWSPTQGNQYF; cdr3_nt: TGTGCCTGGAGCCCAACCCAGGGTAACCAGTACTTC
j_call: TRBJ1-1; clone_size: few; d_call: .; v_call: TRBV4-1; cdr3_aa: CASSQVATRGATEAFF; cdr3_nt: TGCGCCAGCAGCCAAGTCGCAACGCGGGGCGCCACTGAAGCTTTCTTT
j_call: TRBJ2-1; clone_size: .; d_call: TRBD2; v_call: TRBV29-1; cdr3_aa: CSASWTSYGNEQFF; cdr3_nt: TGCAGCGCTTCCTGGACTAGCTACGGGAATGAGCAGTTCTTC
j_call: TRBJ2-3; clone_size: .; d_call: TRBD2; v_call: TRBV13; cdr3_aa: CASSALSGSRDTQYF; cdr3_nt: TGTGCCAGCAGCGCGCTGAGCGGGAGTAGAGATACGCAGTATTTT
j_call: TRBJ2-5; clone_size: .; d_call: .; v_call: TRBV7-2; cdr3_aa: CASSQVAMRQETQYF; cdr3_nt: TGTGCCAGCAGCCAGGTAGCGATGAGACAAGAGACCCAGTACTTC
j_call: TRBJ1-1; clone_size: once; d_call: .; v_call: TRBV30; cdr3_aa: CAWRLDGLNTEAFF; cdr3_nt: TGTGCCTGGAGGTTGGACGGACTAAACACTGAAGCTTTCTTT
j_call: TRBJ2-7; clone_size: few; d_call: TRBD1; v_call: TRBV7-8; cdr3_aa: CASSTHHRTGREQYF; cdr3_nt: TGTGCCAGCAGCACCCATCATCGGACAGGACGCGAGCAGTACTTC
j_call: TRBJ2-5; clone_size: once; d_call: .; v_call: TRBV9; cdr3_aa: CASSVAGVNLETQYF; cdr3_nt: TGTGCCAGCAGCGTAGCGGGAGTTAATTTGGAGACCCAGTACTTC
j_call: TRBJ1-1; clone_size: .; d_call: .; v_call: TRBV5-6; cdr3_aa: CASSWTHTEAFF; cdr3_nt: TGTGCCAGCAGCTGGACTCACACTGAAGCTTTCTTT
j_call: TRBJ2-7; clone_size: .; d_call: .; v_call: TRBV18; cdr3_aa: CASSPATYEQYF; cdr3_nt: TGTGCCAGCTCACCTGCTACCTACGAGCAGTACTTC
j_call: TRBJ2-1; clone_size: .; d_call: .; v_call: TRBV7-7; cdr3_aa: CASSLTWATYNEQFF; cdr3_nt: TGTGCCAGCAGCCTTACGTGGGCCACCTACAATGAGCAGTTCTTC
j_call: TRBJ2-1; clone_size: .; d_call: TRBD2; v_call: TRBV9; cdr3_aa: CASSVLAGGRYNEQFF; cdr3_nt: TGTGCCAGCAGCGTCTTAGCGGGGGGGCGGTACAATGAGCAGTTCTTC
j_call: TRBJ1-1; clone_size: .; d_call: .; v_call: TRBV12-5; cdr3_aa: CASGLVPRGWVTEAFF; cdr3_nt: TGTGCTAGTGGTTTGGTACCGCGGGGGTGGGTCACTGAAGCTTTCTTT
j_call: TRBJ1-1; clone_size: .; d_call: TRBD1; v_call: TRBV29-1; cdr3_aa: CSVVRQGANTEAFF; cdr3_nt: TGCAGCGTTGTCCGACAGGGGGCGAACACTGAAGCTTTCTTT
j_call: TRBJ2-1; clone_size: few; d_call: TRBD2; v_call: TRBV10-2; cdr3_aa: CASSEPPSGANEQFF; cdr3_nt: TGCGCCAGCAGTGAGCCTCCTAGCGGGGCTAATGAGCAGTTCTTC
j_call: TRBJ2-7; clone_size: .; d_call: .; v_call: TRBV5-5; cdr3_aa: CASSLVGGNVHEQYF; cdr3_nt: TGTGCCAGCAGCTTGGTAGGCGGGAACGTCCACGAGCAGTACTTC
j_call: TRBJ2-3; clone_size: .; d_call: .; v_call: TRBV13; cdr3_aa: CASSGGGVADTQYF; cdr3_nt: TGTGCCAGCAGCGGGGGGGGCGTAGCAGATACGCAGTATTTT
j_call: TRBJ2-3; clone_size: few; d_call: TRBD2; v_call: TRBV4-1; cdr3_aa: CASSQGTSGADTQYF; cdr3_nt: TGCGCCAGCAGCCAAGGGACTAGCGGCGCAGATACGCAGTATTTT
j_call: TRBJ2-3; clone_size: .; d_call: TRBD2; v_call: TRBV5-6; cdr3_aa: CASSLALAGTDTQYF; cdr3_nt: TGTGCCAGCAGCTTGGCTCTAGCGGGTACTGATACGCAGTATTTT
j_call: TRBJ2-1; clone_size: .; d_call: TRBD2; v_call: TRBV30; cdr3_aa: CAWSSLAGAADEQFF; cdr3_nt: TGTGCCTGGAGTTCGCTAGCGGGAGCGGCCGATGAGCAGTTCTTC
j_call: TRBJ1-1; clone_size: .; d_call: .; v_call: TRBV5-1; cdr3_aa: CASSLEVVNTEAFF; cdr3_nt: TGCGCCAGCAGCTTGGAAGTAGTAAACACTGAAGCTTTCTTT
j_call: TRBJ2-6; clone_size: .; d_call: TRBD1; v_call: TRBV7-9; cdr3_aa: CASSGGQGRSGANVLTF; cdr3_nt: TGTGCCAGCAGCGGGGGACAGGGACGCTCTGGGGCCAACGTCCTGACTTTC
j_call: TRBJ1-5; clone_size: .; d_call: TRBD1; v_call: TRBV30; cdr3_aa: CAWGTGFNQPQHF; cdr3_nt: TGTGCCTGGGGGACAGGGTTCAATCAGCCCCAGCATTTT
j_call: TRBJ1-2; clone_size: .; d_call: .; v_call: TRBV5-8; cdr3_aa: CASSLSGWYGYTF; cdr3_nt: TGTGCCAGCAGCTTATCGGGGTGGTATGGCTACACCTTC
j_call: TRBJ1-2; clone_size: once; d_call: TRBD1; v_call: TRBV7-9; cdr3_aa: CSSSSGQGSYTF; cdr3_nt: TGTTCCAGCAGCTCGGGACAGGGGAGCTACACCTTC
j_call: TRBJ1-1; clone_size: .; d_call: TRBD1; v_call: TRBV10-3; cdr3_aa: CAIRDRGYTEAFF; cdr3_nt: TGTGCCATCCGGGACAGGGGCTACACTGAAGCTTTCTTT
j_call: TRBJ1-5; clone_size: .; d_call: .; v_call: TRBV28; cdr3_aa: CASEGGYGNQPQHF; cdr3_nt: TGTGCCAGTGAAGGGGGTTATGGCAATCAGCCCCAGCATTTT
j_call: TRBJ1-5; clone_size: .; d_call: .; v_call: TRBV21-1; cdr3_aa: CASSKKGPLGNNSNQPQHF; cdr3_nt: TGTGCCAGCAGCAAAAAGGGGCCTTTAGGGAACAATAGCAATCAGCCCCAGCATTTT